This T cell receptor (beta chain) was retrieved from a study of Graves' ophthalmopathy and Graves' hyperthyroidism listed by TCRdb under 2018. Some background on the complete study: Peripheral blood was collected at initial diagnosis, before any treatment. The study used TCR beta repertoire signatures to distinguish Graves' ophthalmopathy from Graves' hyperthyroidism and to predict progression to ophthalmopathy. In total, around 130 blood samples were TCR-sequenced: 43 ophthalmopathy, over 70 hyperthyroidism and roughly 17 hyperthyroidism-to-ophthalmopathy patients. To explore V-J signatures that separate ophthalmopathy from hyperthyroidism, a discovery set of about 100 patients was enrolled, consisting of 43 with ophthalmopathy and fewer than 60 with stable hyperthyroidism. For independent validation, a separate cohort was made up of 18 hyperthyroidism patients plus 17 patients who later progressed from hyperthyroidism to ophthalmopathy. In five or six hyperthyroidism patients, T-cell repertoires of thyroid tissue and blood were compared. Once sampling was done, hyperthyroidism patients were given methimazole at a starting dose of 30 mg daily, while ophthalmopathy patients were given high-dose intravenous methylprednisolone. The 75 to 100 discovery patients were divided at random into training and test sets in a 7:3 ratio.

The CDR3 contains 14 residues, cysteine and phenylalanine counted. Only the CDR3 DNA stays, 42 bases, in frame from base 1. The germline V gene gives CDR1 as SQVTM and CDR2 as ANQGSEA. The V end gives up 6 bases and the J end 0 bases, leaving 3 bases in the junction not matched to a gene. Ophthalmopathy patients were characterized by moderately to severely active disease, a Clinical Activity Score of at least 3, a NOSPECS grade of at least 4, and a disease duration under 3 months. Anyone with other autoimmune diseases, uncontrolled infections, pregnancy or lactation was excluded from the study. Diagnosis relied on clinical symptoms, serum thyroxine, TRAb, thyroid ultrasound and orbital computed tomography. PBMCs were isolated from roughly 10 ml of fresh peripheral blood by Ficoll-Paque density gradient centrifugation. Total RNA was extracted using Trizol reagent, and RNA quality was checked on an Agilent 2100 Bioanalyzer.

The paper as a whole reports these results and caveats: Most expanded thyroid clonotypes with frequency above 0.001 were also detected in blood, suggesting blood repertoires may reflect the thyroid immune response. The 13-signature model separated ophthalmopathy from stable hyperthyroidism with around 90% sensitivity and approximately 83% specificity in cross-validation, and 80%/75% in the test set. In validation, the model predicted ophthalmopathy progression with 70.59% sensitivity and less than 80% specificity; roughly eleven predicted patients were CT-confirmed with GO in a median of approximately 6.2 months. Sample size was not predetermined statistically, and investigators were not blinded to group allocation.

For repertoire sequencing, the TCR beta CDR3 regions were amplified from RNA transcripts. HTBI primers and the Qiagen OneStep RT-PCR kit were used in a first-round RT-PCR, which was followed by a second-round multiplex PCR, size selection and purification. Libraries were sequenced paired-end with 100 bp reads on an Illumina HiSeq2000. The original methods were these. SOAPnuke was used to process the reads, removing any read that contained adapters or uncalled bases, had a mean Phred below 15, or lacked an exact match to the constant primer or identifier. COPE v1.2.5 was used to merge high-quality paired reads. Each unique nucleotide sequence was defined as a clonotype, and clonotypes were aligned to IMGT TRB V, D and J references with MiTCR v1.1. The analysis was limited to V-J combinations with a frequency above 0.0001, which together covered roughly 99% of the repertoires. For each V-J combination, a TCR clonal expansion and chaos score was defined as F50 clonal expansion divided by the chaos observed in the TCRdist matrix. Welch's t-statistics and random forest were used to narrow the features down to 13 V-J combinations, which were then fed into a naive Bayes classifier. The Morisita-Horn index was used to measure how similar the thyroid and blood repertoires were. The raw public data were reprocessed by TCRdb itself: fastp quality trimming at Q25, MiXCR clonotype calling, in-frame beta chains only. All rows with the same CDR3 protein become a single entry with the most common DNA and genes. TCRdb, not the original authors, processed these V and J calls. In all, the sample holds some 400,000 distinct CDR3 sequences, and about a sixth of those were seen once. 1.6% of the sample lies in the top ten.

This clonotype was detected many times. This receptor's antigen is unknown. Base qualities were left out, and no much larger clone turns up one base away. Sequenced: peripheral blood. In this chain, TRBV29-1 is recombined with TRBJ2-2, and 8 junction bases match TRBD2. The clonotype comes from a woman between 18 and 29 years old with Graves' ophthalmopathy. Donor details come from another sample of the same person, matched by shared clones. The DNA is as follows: TGCAGCGTCCTTAGCGGGGCGAACACCGGGGAGCTGTTTTTT. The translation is CSVLSGANTGELFF.